The T cell receptor beta chain described here comes from a study of Graves' ophthalmopathy and Graves' hyperthyroidism (dated by TCRdb to the late 2010s). Study-level background: Peripheral blood samples were taken at the time of initial diagnosis, before any treatment was given. TCR beta repertoire signatures were used to distinguish Graves' ophthalmopathy from Graves' hyperthyroidism and to predict progression to ophthalmopathy. In total, approximately 130 blood samples were TCR-sequenced: 43 ophthalmopathy, some 75 hyperthyroidism and roughly 17 hyperthyroidism-to-ophthalmopathy patients. A discovery set of 90 to 100 patients (around 45 ophthalmopathy, 57 stable hyperthyroidism) was enrolled to explore V-J signatures distinguishing ophthalmopathy from hyperthyroidism. An independent validation cohort comprised some 19 hyperthyroidism patients and 15 to 17 patients who later progressed from hyperthyroidism to ophthalmopathy. T-cell repertoires of thyroid tissue and blood were compared in over five hyperthyroidism patients. Following sample collection, hyperthyroidism patients were given methimazole at a starting dose of 30 mg daily, and ophthalmopathy patients were given high-dose intravenous methylprednisolone. For training and testing, the roughly 93 patients in the discovery cohort were randomly divided in a 7:3 ratio. Findings and caveats that apply to the study as a whole: No statistical method was used to predetermine the sample size, and group allocation was not hidden from the investigators. Among expanded thyroid clonotypes with frequency above 0.001, most also showed up in blood, which suggests that blood repertoires may reflect the thyroid immune response. In validation, the model predicted ophthalmopathy progression with roughly 68% sensitivity and about 73% specificity; 12 predicted patients were CT-confirmed with GO in a median of approximately 6.5 months. In cross-validation, the 13-signature model distinguished ophthalmopathy from stable hyperthyroidism with around 86% sensitivity and around 81% specificity, while in the test set the corresponding values were approximately 79% and 70%.

Ophthalmopathy patients had moderately to severely active disease, Clinical Activity Score of at least 3, NOSPECS grade of at least 4, and disease duration under 3 months. Patients with other autoimmune diseases, uncontrolled infections, pregnancy or lactation were excluded. Diagnosis was based on clinical symptoms, serum thyroxine, TRAb, thyroid ultrasound and orbital computed tomography. Ficoll-Paque density gradient centrifugation was used to isolate PBMCs from about 10 ml of fresh peripheral blood. Trizol reagent was used to extract the total RNA, and its quality was then checked on an Agilent 2100 Bioanalyzer. This clonotype occurred many times. Which antigen it targets is not known. Qualities for individual bases were not recorded, and no much larger clone is one base off. V loses 11 bases, J loses 4 bases, and the germline ends lie 17 bases apart. For CDR1 and CDR2, the germline V gene (reference sequence) lists SGHAT and FQDESV. The CDR3 covers 13 residues, taking in both the cysteine and the phenylalanine. This entry keeps only the CDR3 DNA: 39 bases, framed from base 1.

TCR beta CDR3 regions were amplified from RNA transcripts for repertoire sequencing. The first round was an RT-PCR using HTBI primers with the Qiagen OneStep RT-PCR kit, and this first round was followed by a second-round multiplex PCR, then size selection and purification. Sequencing of the libraries was carried out on an Illumina HiSeq2000 in paired-end mode with 100 bp reads. The study's own analysis went as follows. SOAPnuke was used to process the reads, throwing out any read that had adapters, had uncalled bases, had a mean Phred below 15, or lacked an exact constant-primer or identifier match. COPE v1.2.5 was used to merge the high-quality paired reads. Clonotypes were defined as unique nucleotide sequences and were aligned to IMGT TRB V, D and J references using MiTCR v1.1. The analysis was limited to V-J combinations with a frequency above 0.0001, which together covered more than 99% of repertoires. For each V-J combination, a TCR clonal expansion and chaos score was defined as F50 clonal expansion divided by the chaos observed in the TCRdist matrix. Welch's t-statistics and random forest were used to reduce the features to around 13 V-J combinations, which were then used as input to a naive Bayes classifier. Thyroid-blood repertoire similarity was quantified with the Morisita-Horn index. TCRdb applied fastp at Q25 and MiXCR to the public reads, then kept only in-frame beta chains. Merged by CDR3 protein, the rows form single entries marked with the most common genes and DNA. TCRdb's processing, not the study's, gives the V and J calls here. This sample has about 210,000 distinct CDR3 sequences in its table, and under 30% of those were observed once. Clones ranked in the top ten supply approximately 9.6% of the sample.

The sequencing input was peripheral blood. The TCR comes from a man aged 50 or older with Graves' ophthalmopathy. Donor details come from another sample of the same person, matched by shared clones. The V and J segments used are TRBV11-1 and TRBJ2-5; the D segment cannot be called with confidence. The nucleotides are TGTGCCTCAAACCTCGATTTCAGAGAGACCCAGTACTTC. Its protein is CASNLDFRETQYF.